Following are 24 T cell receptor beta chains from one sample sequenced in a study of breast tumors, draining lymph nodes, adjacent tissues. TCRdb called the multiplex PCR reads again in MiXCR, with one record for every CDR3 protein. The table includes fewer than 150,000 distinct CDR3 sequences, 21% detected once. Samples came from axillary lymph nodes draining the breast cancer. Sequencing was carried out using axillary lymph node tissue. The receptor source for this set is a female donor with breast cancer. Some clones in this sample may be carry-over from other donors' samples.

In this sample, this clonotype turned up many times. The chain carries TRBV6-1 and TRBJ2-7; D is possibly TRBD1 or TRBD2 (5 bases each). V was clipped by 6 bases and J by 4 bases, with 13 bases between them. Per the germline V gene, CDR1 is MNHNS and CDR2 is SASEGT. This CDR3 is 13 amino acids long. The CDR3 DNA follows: TGTGCCAGCAGGATGGGACGGGCTTACGAGCAGTACTTC. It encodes CASRMGRAYEQYF.

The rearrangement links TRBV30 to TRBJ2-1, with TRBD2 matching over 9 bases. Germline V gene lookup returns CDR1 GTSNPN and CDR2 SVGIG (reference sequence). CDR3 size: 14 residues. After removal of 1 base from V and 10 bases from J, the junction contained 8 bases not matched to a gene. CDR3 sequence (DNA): TGTGCCTGGAGTGGTTTGGGCGGGAGGGCCGAGCAGTTCTTC. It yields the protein CAWSGLGGRAEQFF.

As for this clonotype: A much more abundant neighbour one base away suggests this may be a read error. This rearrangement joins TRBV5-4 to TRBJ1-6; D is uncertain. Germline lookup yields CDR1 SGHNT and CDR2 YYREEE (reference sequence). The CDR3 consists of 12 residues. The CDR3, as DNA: TGTGCCAGCAGCGGAAATAAATCACCCCTCCACTTT. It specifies CASSGNKSPLHF. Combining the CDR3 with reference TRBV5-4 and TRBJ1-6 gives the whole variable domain ETGVTQSPTHLIKTRGQQVTLRCSSQSGHNTVSWYQQALGQGPQFIFQYYREEENGRGNFPPRFSGLQFPNYSSELNVNALELDDSALYLCASSGNKSPLHFGNGTRLTVT.

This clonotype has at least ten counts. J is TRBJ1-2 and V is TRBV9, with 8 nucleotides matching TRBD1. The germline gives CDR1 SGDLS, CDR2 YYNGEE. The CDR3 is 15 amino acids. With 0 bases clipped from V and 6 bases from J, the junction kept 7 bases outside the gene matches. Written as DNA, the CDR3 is TGTGCCAGCAGCGTAGGTGCAGGGGGCGCGGATGGCTACACCTTC. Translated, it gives CASSVGAGGADGYTF.

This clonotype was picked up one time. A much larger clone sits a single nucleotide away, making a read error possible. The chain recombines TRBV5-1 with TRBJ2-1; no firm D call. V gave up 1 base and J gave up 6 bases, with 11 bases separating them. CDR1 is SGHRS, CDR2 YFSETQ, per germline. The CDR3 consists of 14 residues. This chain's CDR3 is CASSLMNSGNEQFF. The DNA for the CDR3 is TGCGCCAGCAGCTTGATGAACAGTGGCAATGAGCAGTTCTTC.

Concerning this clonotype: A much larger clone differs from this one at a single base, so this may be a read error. The CDR3 loop reads CASSIAGLTRGNEQYF. For the CDR3, the DNA is TGTGCCAGTAGTATAGCGGGGCTGACTCGAGGGAACGAGCAGTACTTC. This sequence joins TRBV19 and TRBJ2-7, with D perhaps TRBD1 or TRBD2 (5 bases each). Trimming removed 1 base from V and 5 bases from J, with 18 bases in between. The CDR3 loop spans 16 amino acids. The germline gives CDR1 LNHDA, CDR2 SQIVND (reference sequence).

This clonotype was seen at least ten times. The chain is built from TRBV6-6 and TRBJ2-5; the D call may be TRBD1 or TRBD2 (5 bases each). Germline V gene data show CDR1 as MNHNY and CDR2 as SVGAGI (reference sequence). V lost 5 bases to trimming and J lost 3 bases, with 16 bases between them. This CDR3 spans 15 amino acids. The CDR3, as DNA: TGTGCCAGCAGTCCACACCCGGGACCTAAAGAGACCCAGTACTTC. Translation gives CASSPHPGPKETQYF.

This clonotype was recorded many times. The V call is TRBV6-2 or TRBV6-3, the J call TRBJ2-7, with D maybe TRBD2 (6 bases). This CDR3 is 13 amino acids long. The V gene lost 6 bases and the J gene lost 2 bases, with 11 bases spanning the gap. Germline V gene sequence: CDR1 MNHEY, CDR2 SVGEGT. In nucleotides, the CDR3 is TGTGCCAGCAGCATGGGACTGACCTACGAGCAGTACTTC. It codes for CASSMGLTYEQYF.

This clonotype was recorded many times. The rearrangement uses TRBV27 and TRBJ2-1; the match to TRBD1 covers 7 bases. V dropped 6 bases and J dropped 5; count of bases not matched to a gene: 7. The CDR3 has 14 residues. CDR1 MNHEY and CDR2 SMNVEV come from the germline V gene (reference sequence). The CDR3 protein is CASRKRDRDNEQFF. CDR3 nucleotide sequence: TGTGCCAGCAGGAAACGGGACAGAGACAATGAGCAGTTCTTC.

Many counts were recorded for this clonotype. The CDR3 sequence: CSALFSGGYTF. CDR3 nucleotide sequence: TGCAGTGCTCTGTTCAGTGGAGGCTACACCTTC. The chain has TRBV20-1 and TRBJ1-2, with D unclear. The CDR3 sequence is 11 residues long. Trimming took 5 bases from V and 8 from J, leaving 12 bases between them. Germline V gene sequence: CDR1 DFQATT, CDR2 SNEGSKA (reference sequence).

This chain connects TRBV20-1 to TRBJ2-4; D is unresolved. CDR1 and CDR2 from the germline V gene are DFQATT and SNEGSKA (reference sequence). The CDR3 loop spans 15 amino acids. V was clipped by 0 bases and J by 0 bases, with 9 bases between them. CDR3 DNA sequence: TGCAGTGCTAGAGATCCGGGTCTAGCCAAAAACATTCAGTACTTC. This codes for CSARDPGLAKNIQYF.

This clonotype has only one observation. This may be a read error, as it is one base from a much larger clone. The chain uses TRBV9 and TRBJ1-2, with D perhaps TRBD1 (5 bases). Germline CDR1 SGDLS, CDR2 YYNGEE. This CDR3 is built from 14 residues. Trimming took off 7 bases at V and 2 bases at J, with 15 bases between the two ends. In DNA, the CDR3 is TGTGCCAGCGACAAACACGAGGGGAACTATGGCTACACCTTC. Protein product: CASDKHEGNYGYTF.

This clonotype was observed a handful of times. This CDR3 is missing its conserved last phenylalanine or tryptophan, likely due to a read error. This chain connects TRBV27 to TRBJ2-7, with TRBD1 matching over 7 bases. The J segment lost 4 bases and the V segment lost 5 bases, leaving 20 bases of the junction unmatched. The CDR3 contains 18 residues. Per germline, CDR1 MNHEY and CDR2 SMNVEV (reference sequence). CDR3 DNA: TGTGCCAGCAGTCGACACTCCCAGACAGGGTCTGTCCCATACGAGCAGTACCTC. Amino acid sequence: CASSRHSQTGSVPYEQYL.

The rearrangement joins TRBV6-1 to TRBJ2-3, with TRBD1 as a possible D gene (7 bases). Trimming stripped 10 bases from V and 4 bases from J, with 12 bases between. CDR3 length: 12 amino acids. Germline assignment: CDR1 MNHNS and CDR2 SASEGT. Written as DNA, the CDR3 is TGTGCCACCCAGGGGGGTGCAGATACGCAGTATTTT. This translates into CATQGGADTQYF.

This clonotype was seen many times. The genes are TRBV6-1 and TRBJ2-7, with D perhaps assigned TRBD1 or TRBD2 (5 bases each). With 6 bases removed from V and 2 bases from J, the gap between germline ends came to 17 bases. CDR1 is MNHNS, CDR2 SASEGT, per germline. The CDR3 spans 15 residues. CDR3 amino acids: CASSRPSTGPYEQYF. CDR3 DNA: TGTGCCAGCAGCAGACCTTCCACGGGGCCCTACGAGCAGTACTTC.

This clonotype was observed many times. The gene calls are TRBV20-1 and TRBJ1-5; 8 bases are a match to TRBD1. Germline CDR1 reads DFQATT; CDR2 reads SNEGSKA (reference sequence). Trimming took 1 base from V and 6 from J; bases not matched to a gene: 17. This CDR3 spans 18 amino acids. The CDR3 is CSARVLQDRERVVQPQHF. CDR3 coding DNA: TGCAGTGCTAGAGTTCTCCAGGACAGGGAAAGGGTGGTTCAGCCCCAGCATTTT.

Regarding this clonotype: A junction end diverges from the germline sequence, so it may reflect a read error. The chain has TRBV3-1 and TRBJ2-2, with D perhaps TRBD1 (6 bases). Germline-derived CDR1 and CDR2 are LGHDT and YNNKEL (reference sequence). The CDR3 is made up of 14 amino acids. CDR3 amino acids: CASRGAANTGEPFF. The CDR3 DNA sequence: TGTGCCAGCAGGGGGGCGGCGAACACCGGGGAGCCGTTTTTT.

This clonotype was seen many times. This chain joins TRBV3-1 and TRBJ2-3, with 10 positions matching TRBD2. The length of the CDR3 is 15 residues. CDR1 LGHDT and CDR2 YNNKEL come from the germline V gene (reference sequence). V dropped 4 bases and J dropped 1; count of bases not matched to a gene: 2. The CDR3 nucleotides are TGTGCCAGCAGCCCCCTAGCGGGAGGCACAGATACGCAGTATTTT. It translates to CASSPLAGGTDTQYF.

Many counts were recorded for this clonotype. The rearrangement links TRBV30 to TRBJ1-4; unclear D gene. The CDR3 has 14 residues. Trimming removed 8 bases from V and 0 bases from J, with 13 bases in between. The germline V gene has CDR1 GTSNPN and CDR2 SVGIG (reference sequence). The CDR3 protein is CALNFAATNEKLFF. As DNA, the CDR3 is TGTGCCCTAAACTTCGCGGCAACTAATGAAAAACTGTTTTTT.

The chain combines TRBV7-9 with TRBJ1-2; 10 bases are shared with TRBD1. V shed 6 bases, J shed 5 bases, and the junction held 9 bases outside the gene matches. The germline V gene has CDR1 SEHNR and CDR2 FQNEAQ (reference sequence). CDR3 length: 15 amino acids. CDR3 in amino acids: CASRMTGGEGYGYTF. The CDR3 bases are TGTGCCAGCAGGATGACAGGGGGCGAGGGGTATGGCTACACCTTC.

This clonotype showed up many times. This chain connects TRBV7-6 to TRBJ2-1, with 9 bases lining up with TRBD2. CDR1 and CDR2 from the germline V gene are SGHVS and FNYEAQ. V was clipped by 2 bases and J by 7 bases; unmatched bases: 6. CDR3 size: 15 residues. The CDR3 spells CASSLFAGGGNEQFF. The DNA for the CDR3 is TGTGCCAGCAGCTTATTCGCGGGAGGGGGAAATGAGCAGTTCTTC.

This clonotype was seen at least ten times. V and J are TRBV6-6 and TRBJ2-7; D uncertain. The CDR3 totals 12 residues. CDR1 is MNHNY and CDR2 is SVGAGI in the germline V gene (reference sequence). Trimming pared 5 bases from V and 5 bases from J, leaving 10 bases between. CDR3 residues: CASSRIADEQYF. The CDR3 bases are TGTGCCAGCAGTCGCATCGCAGACGAGCAGTACTTC.

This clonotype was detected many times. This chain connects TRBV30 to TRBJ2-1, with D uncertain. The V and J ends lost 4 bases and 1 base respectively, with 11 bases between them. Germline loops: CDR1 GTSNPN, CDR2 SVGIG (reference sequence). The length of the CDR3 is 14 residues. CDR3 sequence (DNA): TGTGCCTGGACCATGGGATCTTCCTACAATGAGCAGTTCTTC. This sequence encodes CAWTMGSSYNEQFF. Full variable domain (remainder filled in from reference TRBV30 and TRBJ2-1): SQTIHQWPATLVQPVGSPLSLECTVEGTSNPNLYWYRQAAGRGLQLLFYSVGIGQISSEVPQNLSASRPQDRQFILSSKKLLLSDSGFYLCAWTMGSSYNEQFFGPGTRLTVL.

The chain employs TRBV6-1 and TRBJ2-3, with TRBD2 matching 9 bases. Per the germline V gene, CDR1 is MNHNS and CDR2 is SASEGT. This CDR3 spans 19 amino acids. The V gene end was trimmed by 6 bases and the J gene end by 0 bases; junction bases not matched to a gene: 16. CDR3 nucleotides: TGTGCCAGCAGGCGGCGGGAGGGCCCTCTAGAACCTAGCACAGATACGCAGTATTTT. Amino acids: CASRRREGPLEPSTDTQYF.